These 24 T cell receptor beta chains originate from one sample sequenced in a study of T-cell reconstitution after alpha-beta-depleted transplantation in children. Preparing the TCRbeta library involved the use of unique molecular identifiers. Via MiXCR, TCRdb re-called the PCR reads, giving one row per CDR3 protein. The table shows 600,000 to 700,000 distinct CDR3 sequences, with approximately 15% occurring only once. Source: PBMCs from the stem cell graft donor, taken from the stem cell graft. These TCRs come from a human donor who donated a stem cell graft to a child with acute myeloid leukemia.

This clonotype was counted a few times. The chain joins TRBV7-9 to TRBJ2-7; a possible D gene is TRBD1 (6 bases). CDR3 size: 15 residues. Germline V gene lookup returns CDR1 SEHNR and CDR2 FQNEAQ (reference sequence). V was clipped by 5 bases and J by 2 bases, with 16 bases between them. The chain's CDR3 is CASSKMTGRTYEQYF. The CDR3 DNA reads TGTGCCAGCAGCAAAATGACAGGAAGGACCTACGAGCAGTACTTC.

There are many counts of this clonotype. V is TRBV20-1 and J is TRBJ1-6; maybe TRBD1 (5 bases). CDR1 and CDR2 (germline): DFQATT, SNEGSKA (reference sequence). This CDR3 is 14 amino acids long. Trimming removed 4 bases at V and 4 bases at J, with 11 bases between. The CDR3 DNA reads TGCAGTGCTAATCACAGACAGTATAATTCACCCCTCCACTTT. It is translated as CSANHRQYNSPLHF.

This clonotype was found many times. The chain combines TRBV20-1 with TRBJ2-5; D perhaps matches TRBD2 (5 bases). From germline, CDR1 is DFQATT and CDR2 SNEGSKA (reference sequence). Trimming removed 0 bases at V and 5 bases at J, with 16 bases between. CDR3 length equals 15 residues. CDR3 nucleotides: TGCAGTGCTAGAGATCACGGCGGGCCATTGGAGACCCAGTACTTC. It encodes CSARDHGGPLETQYF.

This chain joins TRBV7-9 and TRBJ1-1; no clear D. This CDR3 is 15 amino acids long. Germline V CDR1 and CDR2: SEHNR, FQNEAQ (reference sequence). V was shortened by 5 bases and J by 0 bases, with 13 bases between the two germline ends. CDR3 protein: CASSPLLDMNTEAFF. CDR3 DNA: TGTGCCAGCAGCCCCCTGCTGGATATGAACACTGAAGCTTTCTTT.

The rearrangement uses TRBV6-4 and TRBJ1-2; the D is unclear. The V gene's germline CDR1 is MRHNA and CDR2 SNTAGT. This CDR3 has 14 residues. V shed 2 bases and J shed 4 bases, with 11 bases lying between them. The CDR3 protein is CASSDRGGPYGYTF. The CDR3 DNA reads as TGTGCCAGCAGTGACCGGGGAGGTCCCTATGGCTACACCTTC.

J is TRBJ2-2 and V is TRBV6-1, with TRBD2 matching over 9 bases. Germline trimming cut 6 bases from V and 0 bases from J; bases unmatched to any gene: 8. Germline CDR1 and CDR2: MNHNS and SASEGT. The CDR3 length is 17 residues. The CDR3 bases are TGTGCCAGCAGAGGCGGTAGCGGGGGCCCGAACACCGGGGAGCTGTTTTTT. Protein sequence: CASRGGSGGPNTGELFF.

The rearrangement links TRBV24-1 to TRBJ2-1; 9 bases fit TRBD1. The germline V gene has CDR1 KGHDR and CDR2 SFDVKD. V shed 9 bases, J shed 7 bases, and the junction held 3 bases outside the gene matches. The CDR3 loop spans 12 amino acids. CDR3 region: CATGQGRNEQFF. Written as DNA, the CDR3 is TGTGCCACCGGACAGGGGCGGAATGAGCAGTTCTTC.

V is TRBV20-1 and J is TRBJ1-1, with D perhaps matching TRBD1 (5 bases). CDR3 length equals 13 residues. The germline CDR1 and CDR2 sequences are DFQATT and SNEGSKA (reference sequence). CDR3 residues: CSWGIGAHTEAFF. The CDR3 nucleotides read TGCAGCTGGGGGATTGGGGCCCACACTGAAGCTTTCTTT.

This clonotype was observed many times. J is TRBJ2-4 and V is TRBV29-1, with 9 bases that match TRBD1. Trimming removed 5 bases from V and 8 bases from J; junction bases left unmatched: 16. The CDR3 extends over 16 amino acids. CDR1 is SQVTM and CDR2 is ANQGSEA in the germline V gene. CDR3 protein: CSVTPRDREFWDIQYF. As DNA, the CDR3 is TGCAGCGTTACTCCCCGGGACAGGGAATTTTGGGACATTCAGTACTTC.

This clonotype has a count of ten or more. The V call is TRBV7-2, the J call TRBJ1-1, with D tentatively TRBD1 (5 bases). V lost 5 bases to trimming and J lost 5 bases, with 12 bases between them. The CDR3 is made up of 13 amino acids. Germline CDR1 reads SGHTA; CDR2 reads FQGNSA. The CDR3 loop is CASSPGPGTEAFF. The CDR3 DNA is TGTGCCAGCAGCCCGGGACCTGGGACTGAAGCTTTCTTT.

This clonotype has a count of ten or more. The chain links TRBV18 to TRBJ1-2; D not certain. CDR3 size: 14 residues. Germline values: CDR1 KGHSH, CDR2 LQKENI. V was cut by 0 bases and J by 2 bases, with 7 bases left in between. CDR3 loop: CASSPPNENYGYTF. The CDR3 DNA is TGTGCCAGCTCACCACCGAACGAAAACTATGGCTACACCTTC.

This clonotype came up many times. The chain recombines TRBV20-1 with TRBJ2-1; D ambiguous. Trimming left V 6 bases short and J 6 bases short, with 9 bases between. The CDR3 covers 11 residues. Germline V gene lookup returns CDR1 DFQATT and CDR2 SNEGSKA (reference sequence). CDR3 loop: CSAILLNEQFF. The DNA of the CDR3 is TGCAGTGCCATACTTCTCAATGAGCAGTTCTTC.

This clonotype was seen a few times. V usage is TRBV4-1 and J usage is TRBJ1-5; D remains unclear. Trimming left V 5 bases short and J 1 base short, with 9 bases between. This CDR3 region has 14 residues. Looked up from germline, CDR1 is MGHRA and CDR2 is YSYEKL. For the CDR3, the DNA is TGCGCCAGCAGCTGGAGAGGGAGCAATCAGCCCCAGCATTTT. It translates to CASSWRGSNQPQHF.

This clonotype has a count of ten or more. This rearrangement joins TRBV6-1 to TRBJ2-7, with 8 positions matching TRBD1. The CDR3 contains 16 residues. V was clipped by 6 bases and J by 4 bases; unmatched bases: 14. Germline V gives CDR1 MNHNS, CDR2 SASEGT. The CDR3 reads CASSPSTGRGRYEQYF. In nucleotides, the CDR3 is TGTGCCAGCAGCCCCTCAACGGGCAGGGGGCGGTACGAGCAGTACTTC.

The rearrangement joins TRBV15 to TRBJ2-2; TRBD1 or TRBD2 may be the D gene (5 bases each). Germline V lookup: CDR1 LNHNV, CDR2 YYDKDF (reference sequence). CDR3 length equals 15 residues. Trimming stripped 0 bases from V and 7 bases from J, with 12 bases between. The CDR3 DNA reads TGTGCCACCAGCAGAGAAGGGGTGGGGGTCGGGGAGCTGTTTTTT. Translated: CATSREGVGVGELFF.

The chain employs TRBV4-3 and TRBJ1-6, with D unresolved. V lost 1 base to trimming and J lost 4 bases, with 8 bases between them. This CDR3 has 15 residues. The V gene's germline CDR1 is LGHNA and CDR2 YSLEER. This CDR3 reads CASSQVDGYNSPLHF. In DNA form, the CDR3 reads TGCGCCAGCAGCCAAGTGGACGGTTATAATTCACCCCTCCACTTT.

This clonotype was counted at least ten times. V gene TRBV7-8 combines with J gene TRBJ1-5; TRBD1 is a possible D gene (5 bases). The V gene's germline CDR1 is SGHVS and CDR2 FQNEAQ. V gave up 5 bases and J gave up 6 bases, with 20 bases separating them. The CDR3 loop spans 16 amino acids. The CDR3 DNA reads TGTGCCAGCAGCCCCTTGGTCAGGGAGAAGGGTCAGCCCCAGCATTTT. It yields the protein CASSPLVREKGQPQHF.

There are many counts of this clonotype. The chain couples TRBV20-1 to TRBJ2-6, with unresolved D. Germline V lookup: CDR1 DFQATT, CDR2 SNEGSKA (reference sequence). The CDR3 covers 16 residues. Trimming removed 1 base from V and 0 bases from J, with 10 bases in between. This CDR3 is CSARGEKGSGANVLTF. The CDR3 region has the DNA TGCAGTGCTAGAGGAGAGAAAGGCTCTGGGGCCAACGTCCTGACTTTC.

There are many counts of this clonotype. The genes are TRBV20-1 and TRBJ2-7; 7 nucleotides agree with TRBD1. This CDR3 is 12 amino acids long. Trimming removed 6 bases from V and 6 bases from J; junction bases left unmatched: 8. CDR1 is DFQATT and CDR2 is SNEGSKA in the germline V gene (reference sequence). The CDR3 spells CSARPTGSEQYV. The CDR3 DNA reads TGCAGTGCGAGACCGACAGGGAGCGAGCAGTACGTC.

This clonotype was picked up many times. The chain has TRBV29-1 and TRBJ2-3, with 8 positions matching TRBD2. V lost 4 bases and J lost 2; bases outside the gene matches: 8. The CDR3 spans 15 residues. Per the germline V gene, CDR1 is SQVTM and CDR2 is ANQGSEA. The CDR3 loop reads CSVAVAGGYTDTQYF. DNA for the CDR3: TGCAGCGTTGCCGTGGCGGGGGGTTACACAGATACGCAGTATTTT.

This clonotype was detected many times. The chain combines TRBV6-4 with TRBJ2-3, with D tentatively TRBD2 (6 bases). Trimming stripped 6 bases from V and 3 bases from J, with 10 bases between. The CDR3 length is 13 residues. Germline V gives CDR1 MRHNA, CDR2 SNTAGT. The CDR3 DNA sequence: TGTGCCAGCAGGCGGGCGGGAACAGATACGCAGTATTTT. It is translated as CASRRAGTDTQYF.

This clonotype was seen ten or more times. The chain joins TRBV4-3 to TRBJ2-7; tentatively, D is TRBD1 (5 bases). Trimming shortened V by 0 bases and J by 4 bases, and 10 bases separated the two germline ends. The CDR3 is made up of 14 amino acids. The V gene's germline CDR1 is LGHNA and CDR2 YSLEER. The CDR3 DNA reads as TGCGCCAGCAGCCAAGATCGAAGGGGTTACGAGCAGTACTTC. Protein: CASSQDRRGYEQYF.

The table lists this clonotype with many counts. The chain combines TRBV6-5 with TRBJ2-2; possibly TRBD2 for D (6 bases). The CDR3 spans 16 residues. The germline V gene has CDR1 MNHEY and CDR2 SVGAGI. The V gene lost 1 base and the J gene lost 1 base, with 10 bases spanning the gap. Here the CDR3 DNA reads TGTGCCAGCAGTTACTTTGGTAGCGGGAACACCGGGGAGCTGTTTTTT. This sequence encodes CASSYFGSGNTGELFF.

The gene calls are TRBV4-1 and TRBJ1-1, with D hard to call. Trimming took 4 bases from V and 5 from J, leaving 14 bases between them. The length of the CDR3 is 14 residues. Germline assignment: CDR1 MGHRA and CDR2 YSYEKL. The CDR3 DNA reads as TGCGCCAGCAGCCCTCTTCGGGCGGGAACTGAAGCTTTCTTT. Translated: CASSPLRAGTEAFF.